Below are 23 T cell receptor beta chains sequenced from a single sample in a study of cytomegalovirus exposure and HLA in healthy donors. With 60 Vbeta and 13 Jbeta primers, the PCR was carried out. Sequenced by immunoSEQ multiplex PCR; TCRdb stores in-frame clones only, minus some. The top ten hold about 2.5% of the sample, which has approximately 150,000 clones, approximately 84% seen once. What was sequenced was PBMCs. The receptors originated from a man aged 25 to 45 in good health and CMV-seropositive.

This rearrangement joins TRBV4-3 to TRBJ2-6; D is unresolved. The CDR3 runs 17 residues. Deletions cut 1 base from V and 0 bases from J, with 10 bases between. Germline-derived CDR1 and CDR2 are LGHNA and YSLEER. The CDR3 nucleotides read TGCGCCAGCAGCCAAGTGGTAACAGACTCTGGGGCCAACGTCCTGACTTTC. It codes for CASSQVVTDSGANVLTF.

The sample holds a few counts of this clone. CDR3 DNA sequence: TGTGCCAGCAGCGTAGTGGGCGAAGCTTTCTTT. It codes for CASSVVGEAFF. The V gene is TRBV5-6, the J gene TRBJ1-1, with D hard to call. The germline V gene has CDR1 SGHDT and CDR2 YYEEEE. The CDR3 runs to 11 residues. The ends were cut back, 4 bases at V and 8 bases at J, with 9 bases in the middle.

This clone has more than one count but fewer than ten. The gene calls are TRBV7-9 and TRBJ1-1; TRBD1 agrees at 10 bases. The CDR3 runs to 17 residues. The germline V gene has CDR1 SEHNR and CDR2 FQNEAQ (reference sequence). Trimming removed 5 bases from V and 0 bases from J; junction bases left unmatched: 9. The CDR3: CASSPWDRGYLNTEAFF. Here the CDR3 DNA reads TGTGCCAGCAGCCCTTGGGACAGGGGATATTTGAACACTGAAGCTTTCTTT.

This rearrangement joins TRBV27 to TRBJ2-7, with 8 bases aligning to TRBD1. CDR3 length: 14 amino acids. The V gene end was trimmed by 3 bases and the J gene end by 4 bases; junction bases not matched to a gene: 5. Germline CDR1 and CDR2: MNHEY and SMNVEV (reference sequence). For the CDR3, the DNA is TGTGCCAGCAGTTTGCGGGACAGGTCATACGAGCAGTACTTC. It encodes CASSLRDRSYEQYF.

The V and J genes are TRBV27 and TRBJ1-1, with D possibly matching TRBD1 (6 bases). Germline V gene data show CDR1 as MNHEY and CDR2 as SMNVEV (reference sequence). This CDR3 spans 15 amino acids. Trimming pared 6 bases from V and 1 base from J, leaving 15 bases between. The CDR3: CASRQRGGTNTEAFF. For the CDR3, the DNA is TGTGCCAGCAGGCAAAGGGGGGGCACGAACACTGAAGCTTTCTTT.

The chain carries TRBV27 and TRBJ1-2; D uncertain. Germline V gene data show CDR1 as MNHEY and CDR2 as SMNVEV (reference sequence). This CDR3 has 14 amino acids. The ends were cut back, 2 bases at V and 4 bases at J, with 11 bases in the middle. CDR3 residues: CASSLRQEVYGYTF. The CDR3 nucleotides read TGTGCCAGCAGTTTAAGGCAAGAGGTCTATGGCTACACCTTC.

CDR3 sequence reads: CASSTYTSGSQETQYF. In nucleotides, the CDR3 is TGTGCCAGCAGCACTTACACTAGCGGGTCCCAAGAGACCCAGTACTTC. The rearrangement joins TRBV27 to TRBJ2-5, with 9 bases lining up with TRBD2. The CDR3 has 16 amino acids. Germline CDR1 is MNHEY and CDR2 is SMNVEV (reference sequence). V lost 6 bases, J lost 1 base, and 9 bases stayed unmatched.

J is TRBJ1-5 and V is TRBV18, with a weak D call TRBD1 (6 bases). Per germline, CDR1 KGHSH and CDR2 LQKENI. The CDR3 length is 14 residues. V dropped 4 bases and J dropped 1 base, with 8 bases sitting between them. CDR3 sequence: CASSRGQSNQPQHF. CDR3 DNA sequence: TGTGCCAGCTCACGTGGACAGAGCAATCAGCCCCAGCATTTT.

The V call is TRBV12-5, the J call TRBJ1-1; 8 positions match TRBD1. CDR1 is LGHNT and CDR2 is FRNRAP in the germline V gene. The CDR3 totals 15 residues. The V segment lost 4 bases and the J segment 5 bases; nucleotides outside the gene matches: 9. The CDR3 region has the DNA TGTGCTAGTGGTTCCCACAGGGGGTGGGTGACTGAAGCTTTCTTT. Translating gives CASGSHRGWVTEAFF.

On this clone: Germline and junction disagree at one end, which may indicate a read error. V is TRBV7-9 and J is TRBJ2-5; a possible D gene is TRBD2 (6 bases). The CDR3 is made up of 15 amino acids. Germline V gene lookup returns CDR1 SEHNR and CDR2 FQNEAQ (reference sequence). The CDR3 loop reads CSSSPQLGAGETQYF. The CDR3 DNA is TGTTCCAGCAGCCCGCAGTTGGGTGCGGGGGAGACCCAGTACTTC.

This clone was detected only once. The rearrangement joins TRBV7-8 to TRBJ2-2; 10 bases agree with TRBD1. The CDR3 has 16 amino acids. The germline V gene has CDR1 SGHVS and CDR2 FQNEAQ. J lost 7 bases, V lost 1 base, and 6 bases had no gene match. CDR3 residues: CASSLGGTGVGGELFF. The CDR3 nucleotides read TGTGCCAGCAGCTTAGGGGGGACAGGGGTCGGCGGGGAGCTGTTTTTT.

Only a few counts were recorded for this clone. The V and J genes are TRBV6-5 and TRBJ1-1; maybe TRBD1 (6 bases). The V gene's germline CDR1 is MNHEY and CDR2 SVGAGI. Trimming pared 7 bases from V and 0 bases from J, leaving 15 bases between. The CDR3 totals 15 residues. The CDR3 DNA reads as TGTGCCAGCAAGAGGGGGTCGGAAATGAACACTGAAGCTTTCTTT. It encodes CASKRGSEMNTEAFF.

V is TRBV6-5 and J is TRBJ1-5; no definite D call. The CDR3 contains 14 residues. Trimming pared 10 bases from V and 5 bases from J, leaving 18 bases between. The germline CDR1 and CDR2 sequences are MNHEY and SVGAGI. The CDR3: CATRSVGPHQPQHF. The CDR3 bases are TGTGCCACCCGGTCGGTGGGCCCCCATCAGCCCCAGCATTTT.

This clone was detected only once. The chain's CDR3 is CASSTGTALNTEAFF. The CDR3 region has the DNA TGTGCCAGTAGTACAGGGACAGCCTTGAACACTGAAGCTTTCTTT. V is TRBV19 and J is TRBJ1-1, with 7 bases aligning to TRBD1. V trimming: 4 bases; J trimming: 0 bases; junction bases outside the gene matches: 5. The CDR3 extends over 15 amino acids. Germline V gene sequence: CDR1 LNHDA, CDR2 SQIVND (reference sequence).

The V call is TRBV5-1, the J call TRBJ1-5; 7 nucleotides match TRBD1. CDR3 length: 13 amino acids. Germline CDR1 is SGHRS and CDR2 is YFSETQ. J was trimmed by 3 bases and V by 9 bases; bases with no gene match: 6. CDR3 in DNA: TGCGCCACCGGACAGGTTAACAATCAGCCCCAGCATTTT. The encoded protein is CATGQVNNQPQHF.

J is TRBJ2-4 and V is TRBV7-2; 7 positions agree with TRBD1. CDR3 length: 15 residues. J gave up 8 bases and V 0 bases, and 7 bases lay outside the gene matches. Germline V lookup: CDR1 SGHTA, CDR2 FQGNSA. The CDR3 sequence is CASSLADRGGHIQYF. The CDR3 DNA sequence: TGTGCCAGCAGCTTAGCGGATAGAGGGGGCCACATTCAGTACTTC. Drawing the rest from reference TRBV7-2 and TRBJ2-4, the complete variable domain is GAGVSQSPSNKVTEKGKDVELRCDPISGHTALYWYRQSLGQGLEFLIYFQGNSAPDKSGLPSDRFSAERTGGSVSTLTIQRTQQEDSAVYLCASSLADRGGHIQYFGAGTRLSVL.

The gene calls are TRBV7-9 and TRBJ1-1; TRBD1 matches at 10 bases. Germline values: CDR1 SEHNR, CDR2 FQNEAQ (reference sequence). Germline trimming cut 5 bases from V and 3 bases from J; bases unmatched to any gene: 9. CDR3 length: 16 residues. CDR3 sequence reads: CASSPETGGGDTEAFF. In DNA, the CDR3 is TGTGCCAGCAGCCCCGAGACAGGGGGCGGGGACACTGAAGCTTTCTTT.

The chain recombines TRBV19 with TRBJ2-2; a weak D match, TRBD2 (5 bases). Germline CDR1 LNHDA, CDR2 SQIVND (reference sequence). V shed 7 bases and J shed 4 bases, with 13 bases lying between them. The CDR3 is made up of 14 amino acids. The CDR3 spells CASNVGGGTGELFF. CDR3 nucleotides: TGTGCCAGTAATGTCGGAGGCGGCACCGGGGAGCTGTTTTTT.

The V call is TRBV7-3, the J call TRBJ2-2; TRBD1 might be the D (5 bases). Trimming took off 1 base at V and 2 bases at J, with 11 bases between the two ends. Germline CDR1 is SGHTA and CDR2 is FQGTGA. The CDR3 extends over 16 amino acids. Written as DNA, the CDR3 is TGTGCCAGCAGCTTAAGGCCAGGGCGTAACACCGGGGAGCTGTTTTTT. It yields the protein CASSLRPGRNTGELFF.

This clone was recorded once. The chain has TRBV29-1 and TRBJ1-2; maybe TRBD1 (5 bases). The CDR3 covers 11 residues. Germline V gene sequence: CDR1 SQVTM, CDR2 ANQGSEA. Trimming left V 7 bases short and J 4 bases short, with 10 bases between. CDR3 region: CSGEDTYGYTF. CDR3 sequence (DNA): TGCAGCGGGGAGGACACCTATGGCTACACCTTC.

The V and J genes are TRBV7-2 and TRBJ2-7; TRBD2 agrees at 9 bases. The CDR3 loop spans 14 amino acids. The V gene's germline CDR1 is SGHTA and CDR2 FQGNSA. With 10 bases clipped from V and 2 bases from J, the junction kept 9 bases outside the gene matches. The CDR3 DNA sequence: TGTGCCACTGCCTCCCTAGCGGGAACCTACGAGCAGTACTTC. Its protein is CATASLAGTYEQYF.

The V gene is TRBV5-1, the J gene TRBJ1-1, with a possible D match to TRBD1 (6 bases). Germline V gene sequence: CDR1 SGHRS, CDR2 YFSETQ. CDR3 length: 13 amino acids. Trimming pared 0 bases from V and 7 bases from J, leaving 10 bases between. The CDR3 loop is CASSLAGQSEAFF. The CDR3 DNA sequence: TGCGCCAGCAGCTTGGCGGGACAAAGTGAAGCTTTCTTT. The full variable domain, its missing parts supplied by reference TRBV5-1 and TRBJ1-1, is KAGVTQTPRYLIKTRGQQVTLSCSPISGHRSVSWYQQTPGQGLQFLFEYFSETQRNKGNFPGRFSGRQFSNSRSEMNVSTLELGDSALYLCASSLAGQSEAFFGQGTRLTVV.

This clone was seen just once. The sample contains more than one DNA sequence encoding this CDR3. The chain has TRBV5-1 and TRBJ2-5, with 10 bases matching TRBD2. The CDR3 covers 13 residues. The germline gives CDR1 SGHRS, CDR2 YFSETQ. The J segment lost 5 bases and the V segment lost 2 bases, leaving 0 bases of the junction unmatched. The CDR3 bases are TGCGCCAGCAGCTTAGCGGGAGGGGAGACCCAGTACTTC. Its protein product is CASSLAGGETQYF.